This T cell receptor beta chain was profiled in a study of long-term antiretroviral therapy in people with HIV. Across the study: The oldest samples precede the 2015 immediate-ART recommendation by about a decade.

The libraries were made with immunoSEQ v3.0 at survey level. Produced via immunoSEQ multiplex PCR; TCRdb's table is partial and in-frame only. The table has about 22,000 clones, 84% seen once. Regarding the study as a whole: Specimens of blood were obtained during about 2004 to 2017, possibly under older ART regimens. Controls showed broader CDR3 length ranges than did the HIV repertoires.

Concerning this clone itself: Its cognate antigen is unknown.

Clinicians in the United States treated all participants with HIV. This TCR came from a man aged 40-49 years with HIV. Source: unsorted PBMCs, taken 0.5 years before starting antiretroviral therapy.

In DNA, the CDR3 is TGTGCCAGCAGCCTAGGGTTTAGCTCCTACGAGCAGTACTTC. It specifies CASSLGFSSYEQYF. The rearrangement links TRBV7-2 to TRBJ2-7; D unresolved. V dropped 5 bases and J dropped 0 bases, with 11 bases sitting between them. The CDR3 spans 14 residues. The V gene's germline CDR1 is SGHTA and CDR2 FQGNSA.